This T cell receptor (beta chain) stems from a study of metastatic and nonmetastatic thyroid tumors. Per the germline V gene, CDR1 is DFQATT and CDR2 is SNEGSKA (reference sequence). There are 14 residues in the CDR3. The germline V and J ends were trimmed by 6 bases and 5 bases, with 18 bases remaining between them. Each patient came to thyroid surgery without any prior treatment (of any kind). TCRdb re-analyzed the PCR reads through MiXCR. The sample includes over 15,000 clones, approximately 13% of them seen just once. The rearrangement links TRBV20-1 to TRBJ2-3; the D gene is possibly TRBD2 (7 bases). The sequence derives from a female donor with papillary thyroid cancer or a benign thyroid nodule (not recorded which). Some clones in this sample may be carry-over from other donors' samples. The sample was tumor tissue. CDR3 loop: CSAGGRGAGDTQYF. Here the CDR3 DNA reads TGCAGTGCCGGGGGGCGCGGGGCGGGAGATACGCAGTATTTT.